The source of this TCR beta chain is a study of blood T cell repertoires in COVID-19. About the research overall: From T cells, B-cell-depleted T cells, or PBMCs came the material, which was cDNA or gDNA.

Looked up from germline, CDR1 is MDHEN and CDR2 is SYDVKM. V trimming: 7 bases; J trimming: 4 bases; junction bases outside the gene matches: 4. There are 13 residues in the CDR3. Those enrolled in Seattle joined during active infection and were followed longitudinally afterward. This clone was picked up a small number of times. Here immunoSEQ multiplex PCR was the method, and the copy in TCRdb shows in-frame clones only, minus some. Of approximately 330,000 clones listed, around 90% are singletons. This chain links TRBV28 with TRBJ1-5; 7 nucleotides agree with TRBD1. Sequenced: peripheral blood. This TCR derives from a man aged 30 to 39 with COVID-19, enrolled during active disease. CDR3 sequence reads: CASILQGNQPQHF. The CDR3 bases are TGTGCCAGCATCCTACAGGGGAATCAGCCCCAGCATTTT. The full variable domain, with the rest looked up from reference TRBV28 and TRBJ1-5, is DVKVTQSSRYLVKRTGEKVFLECVQDMDHENMFWYRQDPGLGLRLIYFSYDVKMKEKGDIPEGYSVSREKKERFSLILESASTNQTSMYLCASILQGNQPQHFGDGTRLSIL.